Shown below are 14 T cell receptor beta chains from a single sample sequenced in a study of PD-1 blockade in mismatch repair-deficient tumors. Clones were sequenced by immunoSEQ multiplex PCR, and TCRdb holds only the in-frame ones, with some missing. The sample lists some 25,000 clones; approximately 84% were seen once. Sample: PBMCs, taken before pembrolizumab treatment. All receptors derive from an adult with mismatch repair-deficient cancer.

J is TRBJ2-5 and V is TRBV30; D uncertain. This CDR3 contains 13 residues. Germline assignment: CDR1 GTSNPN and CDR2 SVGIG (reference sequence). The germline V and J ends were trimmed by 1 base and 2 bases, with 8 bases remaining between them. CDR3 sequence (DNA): TGTGCCTGGAGTGAAGACTGGCAAGAGACCCAGTACTTC. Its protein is CAWSEDWQETQYF.

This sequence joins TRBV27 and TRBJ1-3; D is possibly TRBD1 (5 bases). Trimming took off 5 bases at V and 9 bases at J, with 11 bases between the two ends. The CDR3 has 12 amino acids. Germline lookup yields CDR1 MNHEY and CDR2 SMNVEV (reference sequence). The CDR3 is CASSPGRGTIYF. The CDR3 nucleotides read TGTGCCAGCAGTCCCGGGAGGGGCACCATATATTTT.

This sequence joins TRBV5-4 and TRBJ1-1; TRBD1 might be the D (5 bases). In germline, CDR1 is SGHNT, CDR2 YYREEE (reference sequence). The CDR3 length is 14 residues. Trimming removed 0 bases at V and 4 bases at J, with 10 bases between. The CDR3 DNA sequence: TGTGCCAGCAGCTTGGTCGGGGGATCCACTGAAGCTTTCTTT. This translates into CASSLVGGSTEAFF.

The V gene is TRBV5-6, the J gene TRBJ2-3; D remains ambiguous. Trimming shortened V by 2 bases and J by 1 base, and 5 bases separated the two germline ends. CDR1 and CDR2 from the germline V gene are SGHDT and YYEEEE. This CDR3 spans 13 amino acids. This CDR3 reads CASSFQGTDTQYF. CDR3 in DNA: TGTGCCAGCAGCTTCCAGGGCACAGATACGCAGTATTTT.

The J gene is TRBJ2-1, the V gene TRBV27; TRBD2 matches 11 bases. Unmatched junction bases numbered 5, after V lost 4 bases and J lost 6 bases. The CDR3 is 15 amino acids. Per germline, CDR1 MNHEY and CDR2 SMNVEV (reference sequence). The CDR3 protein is CASSSWTSGPNEQFF. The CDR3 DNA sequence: TGTGCCAGCAGTTCATGGACTAGCGGGCCCAATGAGCAGTTCTTC.

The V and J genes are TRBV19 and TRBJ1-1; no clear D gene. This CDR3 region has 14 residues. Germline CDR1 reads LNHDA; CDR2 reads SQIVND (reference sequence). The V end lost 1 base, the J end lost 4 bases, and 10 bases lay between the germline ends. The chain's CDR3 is CASSIARDFTEAFF. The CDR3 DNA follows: TGTGCCAGTAGTATAGCGAGAGATTTCACTGAAGCTTTCTTT.

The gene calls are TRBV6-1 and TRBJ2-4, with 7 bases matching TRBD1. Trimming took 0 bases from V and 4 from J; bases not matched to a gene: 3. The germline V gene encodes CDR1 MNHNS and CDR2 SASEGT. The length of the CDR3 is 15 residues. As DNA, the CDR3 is TGTGCCAGCAGTGAAGCGGACAGGATAAAAAACATTCAGTACTTC. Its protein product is CASSEADRIKNIQYF.

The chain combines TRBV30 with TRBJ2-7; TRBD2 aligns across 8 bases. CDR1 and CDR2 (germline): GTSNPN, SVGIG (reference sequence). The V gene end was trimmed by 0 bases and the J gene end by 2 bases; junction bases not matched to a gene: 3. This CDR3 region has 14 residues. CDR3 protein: CAWSVRAGAYEQYF. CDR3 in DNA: TGTGCCTGGAGTGTAAGAGCGGGAGCCTACGAGCAGTACTTC. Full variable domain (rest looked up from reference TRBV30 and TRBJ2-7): SQTIHQWPATLVQPVGSPLSLECTVEGTSNPNLYWYRQAAGRGLQLLFYSVGIGQISSEVPQNLSASRPQDRQFILSSKKLLLSDSGFYLCAWSVRAGAYEQYFGPGTRLTVT.

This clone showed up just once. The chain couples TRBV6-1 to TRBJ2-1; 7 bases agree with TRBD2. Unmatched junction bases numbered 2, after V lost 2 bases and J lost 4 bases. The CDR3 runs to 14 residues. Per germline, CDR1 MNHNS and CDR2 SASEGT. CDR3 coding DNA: TGTGCCAGCAGTGAAAGGGGAGGGTACAATGAGCAGTTCTTC. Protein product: CASSERGGYNEQFF.

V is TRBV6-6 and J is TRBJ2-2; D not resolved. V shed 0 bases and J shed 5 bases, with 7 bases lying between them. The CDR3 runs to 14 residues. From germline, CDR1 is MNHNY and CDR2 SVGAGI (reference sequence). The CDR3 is CASSYSSTTGELFF. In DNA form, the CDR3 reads TGTGCCAGCAGTTACTCGAGTACGACCGGGGAGCTGTTTTTT.

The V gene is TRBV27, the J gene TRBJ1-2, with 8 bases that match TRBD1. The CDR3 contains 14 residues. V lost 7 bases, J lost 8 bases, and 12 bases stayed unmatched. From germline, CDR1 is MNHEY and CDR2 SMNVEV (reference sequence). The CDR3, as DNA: TGTGCCAGCACCCGGACAGGGACAACTAGAGGCTACACCTTC. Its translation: CASTRTGTTRGYTF.

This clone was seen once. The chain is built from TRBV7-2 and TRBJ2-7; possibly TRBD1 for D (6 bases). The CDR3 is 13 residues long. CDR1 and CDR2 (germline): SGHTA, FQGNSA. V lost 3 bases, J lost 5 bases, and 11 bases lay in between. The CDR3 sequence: CASSLVTGNEQYF. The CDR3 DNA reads TGTGCCAGCAGCTTGGTCACAGGGAACGAGCAGTACTTC.

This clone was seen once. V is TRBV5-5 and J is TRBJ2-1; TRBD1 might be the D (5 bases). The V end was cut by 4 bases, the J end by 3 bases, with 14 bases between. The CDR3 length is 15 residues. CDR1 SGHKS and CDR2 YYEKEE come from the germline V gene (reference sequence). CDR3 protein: CASSQRGANYNEQFF. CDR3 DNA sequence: TGTGCCAGCAGCCAACGTGGGGCCAACTACAATGAGCAGTTCTTC.

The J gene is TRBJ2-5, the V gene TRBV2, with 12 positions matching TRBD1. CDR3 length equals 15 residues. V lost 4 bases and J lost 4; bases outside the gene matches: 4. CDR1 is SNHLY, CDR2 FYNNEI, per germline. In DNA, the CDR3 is TGTGCCAGCAGTGGGGGGACAGGGGGCCGAGAGACCCAGTACTTC. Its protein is CASSGGTGGRETQYF. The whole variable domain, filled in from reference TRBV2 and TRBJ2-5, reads EPEVTQTPSHQVTQMGQEVILRCVPISNHLYFYWYRQILGQKVEFLVSFYNNEISEKSEIFDDQFSVERPDGSNFTLKIRSTKLEDSAMYFCASSGGTGGRETQYFGPGTRLLVL.